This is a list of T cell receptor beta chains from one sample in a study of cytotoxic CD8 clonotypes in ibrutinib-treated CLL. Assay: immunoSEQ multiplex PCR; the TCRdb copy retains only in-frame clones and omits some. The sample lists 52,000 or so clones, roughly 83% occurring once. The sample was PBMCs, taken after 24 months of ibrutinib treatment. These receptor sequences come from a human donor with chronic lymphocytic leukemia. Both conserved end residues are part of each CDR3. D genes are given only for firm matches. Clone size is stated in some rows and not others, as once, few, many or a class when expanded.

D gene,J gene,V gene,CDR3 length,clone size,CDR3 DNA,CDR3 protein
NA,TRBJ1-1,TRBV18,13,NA,TGTGCCAGCTCACCAGGTGCACCCACTGAAGCTTTCTTT,CASSPGAPTEAFF
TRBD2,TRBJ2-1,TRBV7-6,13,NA,TGTGCCAGCAGTCTTTCGGGACTACGCGAGCAGTTCTTC,CASSLSGLREQFF
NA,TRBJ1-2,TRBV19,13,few,TGTGCCAGTAGTCGAGACAGCCTCTATGGCTACACCTTC,CASSRDSLYGYTF
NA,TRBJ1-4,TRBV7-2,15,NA,TGTGCCAGCAGCTTAGGTGCAGGGAATAATGAAAAACTGTTTTTT,CASSLGAGNNEKLFF
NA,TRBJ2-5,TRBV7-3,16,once,TGTGCCAGCAGCTTATCCAGTGGCGGGAAGGGAGAGACCCAGTACTTC,CASSLSSGGKGETQYF
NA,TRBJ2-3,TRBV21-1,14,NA,TGTGCCAGCAGTCTACTAGCGCCTACAGATACGCAGTATTTT,CASSLLAPTDTQYF
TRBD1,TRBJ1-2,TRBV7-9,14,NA,TGTGCCAGCAGCCCCGGGACAGGGTTTTCTGGCTACACCTTC,CASSPGTGFSGYTF
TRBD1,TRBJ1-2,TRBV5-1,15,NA,TGCGCCAGCAGCCGGGACAGGGTGGCTCGGGATGGCTACACCTTC,CASSRDRVARDGYTF
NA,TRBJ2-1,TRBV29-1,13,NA,TGCAGCGCCGGGGACCGCACGAACAATGAGCAGTTCTTC,CSAGDRTNNEQFF
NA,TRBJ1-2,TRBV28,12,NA,TGTGCCAGCAGGGAGTCCCCCTATGGCTACACCTTC,CASRESPYGYTF
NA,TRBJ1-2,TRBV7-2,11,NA,TGTGCCAGCAGCTCTAACTATGGCTACACCTTC,CASSSNYGYTF
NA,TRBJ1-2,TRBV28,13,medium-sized,TGTGCCAGCAGTTTGACGGGGAACTATGGCTACACCTTC,CASSLTGNYGYTF
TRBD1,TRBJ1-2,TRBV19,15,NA,TGTGCCAGTAGTATTTCGGGACAGGGATTCTATGGCTACACCTTC,CASSISGQGFYGYTF
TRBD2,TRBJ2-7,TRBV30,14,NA,TGTGCCTGGAGTACTAGCGTACAGAACTACGAGCAGTACTTC,CAWSTSVQNYEQYF
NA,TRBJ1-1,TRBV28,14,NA,TGTGCCAGCAGACAAGGGCAGGGTTCGGCTGTGGCTTTCTTT,CASRQGQGSAVAFF
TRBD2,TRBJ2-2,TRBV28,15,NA,TGTGCCAGCAGTTCTAGCGGGGGAAACACCGGGGAGCTGTTTTTT,CASSSSGGNTGELFF
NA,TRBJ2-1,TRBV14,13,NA,TGTGCCAGCAGCCGAGCCTGGGGTTTGGGGCAGTTCTTC,CASSRAWGLGQFF
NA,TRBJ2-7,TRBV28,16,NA,TGTGCCAGCAGTTCATCAGGCGATCTACCCACCTACGAGCAGTACTTC,CASSSSGDLPTYEQYF
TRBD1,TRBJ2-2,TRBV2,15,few,TGTGCCAGCCGACCTTGGACAGGCAGGACCGGGGAGCTGTTTTTT,CASRPWTGRTGELFF
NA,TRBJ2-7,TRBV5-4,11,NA,TGTGCCAGCAGCTCCGACTTAGAGCAGTACTTC,CASSSDLEQYF
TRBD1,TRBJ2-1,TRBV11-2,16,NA,TGTGCCAGCAGCTTGGGCGGGACAGGGTCCTACAATGAGCAGTTCTTC,CASSLGGTGSYNEQFF
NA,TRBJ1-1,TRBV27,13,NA,TGTGCCAGCAGTTTATCTAGGAACACTGAAGCTTTCTTT,CASSLSRNTEAFF
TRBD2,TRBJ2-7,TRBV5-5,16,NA,TGTGCCAGCAGCTTGGCAATGGGACTAGTACACTACGAGCAGTACTTC,CASSLAMGLVHYEQYF